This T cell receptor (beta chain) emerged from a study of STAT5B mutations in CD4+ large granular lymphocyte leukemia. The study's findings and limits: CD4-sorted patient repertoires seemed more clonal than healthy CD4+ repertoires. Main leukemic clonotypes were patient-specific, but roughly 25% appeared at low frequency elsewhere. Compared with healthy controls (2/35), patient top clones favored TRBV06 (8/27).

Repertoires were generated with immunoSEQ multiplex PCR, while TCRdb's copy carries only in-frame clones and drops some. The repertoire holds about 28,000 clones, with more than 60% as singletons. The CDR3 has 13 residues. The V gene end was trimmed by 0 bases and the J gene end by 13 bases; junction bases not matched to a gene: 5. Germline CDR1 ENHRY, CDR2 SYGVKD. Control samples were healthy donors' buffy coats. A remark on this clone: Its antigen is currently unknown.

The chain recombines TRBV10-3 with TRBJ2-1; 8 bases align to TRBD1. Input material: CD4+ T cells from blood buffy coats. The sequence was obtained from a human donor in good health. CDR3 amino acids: CAISESRTGTQFF. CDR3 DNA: TGTGCCATCAGTGAGTCGCGGACAGGGACTCAGTTCTTC.